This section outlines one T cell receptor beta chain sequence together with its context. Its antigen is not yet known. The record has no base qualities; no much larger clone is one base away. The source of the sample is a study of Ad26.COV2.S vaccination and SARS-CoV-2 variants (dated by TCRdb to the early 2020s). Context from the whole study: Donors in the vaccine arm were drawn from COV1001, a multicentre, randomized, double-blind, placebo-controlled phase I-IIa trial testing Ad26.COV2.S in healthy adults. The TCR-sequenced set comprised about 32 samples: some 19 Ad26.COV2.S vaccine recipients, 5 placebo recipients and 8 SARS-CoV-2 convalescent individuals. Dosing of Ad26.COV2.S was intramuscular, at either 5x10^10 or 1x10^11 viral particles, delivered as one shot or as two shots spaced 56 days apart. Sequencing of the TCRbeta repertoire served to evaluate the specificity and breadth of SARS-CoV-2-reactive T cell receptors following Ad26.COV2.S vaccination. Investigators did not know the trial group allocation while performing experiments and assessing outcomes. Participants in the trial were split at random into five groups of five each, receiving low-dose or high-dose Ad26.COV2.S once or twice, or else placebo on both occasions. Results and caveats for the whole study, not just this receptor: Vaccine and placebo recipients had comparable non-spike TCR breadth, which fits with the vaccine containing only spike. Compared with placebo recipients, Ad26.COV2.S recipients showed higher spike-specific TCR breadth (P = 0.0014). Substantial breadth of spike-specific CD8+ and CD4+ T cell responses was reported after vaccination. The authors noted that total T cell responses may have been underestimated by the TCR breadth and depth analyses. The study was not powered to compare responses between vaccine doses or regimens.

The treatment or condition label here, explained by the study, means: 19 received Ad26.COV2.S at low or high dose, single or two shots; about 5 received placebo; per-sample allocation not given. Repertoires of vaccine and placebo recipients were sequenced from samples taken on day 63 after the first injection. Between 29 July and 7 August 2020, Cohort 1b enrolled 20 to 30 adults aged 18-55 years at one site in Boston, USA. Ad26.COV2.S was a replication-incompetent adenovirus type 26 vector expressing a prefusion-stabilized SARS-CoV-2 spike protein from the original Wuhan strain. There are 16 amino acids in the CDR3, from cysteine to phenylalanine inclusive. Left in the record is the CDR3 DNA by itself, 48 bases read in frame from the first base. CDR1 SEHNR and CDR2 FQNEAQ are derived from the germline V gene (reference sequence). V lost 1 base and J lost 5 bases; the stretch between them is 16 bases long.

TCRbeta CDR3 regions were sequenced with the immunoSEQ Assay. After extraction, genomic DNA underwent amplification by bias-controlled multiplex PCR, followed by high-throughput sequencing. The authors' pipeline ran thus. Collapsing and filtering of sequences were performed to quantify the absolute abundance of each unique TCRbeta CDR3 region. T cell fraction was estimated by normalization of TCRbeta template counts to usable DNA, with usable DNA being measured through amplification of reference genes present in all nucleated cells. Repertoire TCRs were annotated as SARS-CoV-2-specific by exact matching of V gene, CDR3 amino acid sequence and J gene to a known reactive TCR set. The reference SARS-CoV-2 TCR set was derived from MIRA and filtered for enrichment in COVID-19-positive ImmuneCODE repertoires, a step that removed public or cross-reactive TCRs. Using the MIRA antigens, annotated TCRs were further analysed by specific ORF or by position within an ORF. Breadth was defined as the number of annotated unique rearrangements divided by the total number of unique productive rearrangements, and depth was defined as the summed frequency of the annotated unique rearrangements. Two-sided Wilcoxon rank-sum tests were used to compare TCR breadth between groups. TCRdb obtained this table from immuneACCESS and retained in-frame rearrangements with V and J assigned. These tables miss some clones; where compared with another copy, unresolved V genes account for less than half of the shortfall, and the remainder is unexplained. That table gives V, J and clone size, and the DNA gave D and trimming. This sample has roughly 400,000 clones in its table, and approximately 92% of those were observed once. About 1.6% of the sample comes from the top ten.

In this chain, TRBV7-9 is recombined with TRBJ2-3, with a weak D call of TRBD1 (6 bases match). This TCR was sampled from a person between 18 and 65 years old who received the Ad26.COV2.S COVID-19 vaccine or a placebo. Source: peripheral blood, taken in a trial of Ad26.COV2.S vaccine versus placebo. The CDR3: CASSLDGWGPGDTQYF. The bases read TGTGCCAGCAGCTTAGATGGATGGGGGCCCGGAGATACGCAGTATTTT.